This is a list of T cell receptor beta chains from one sample in a study of cytomegalovirus exposure and HLA in healthy donors. Some clones are missing from TCRdb's copy, which holds only in-frame ones; the method was immunoSEQ multiplex PCR. Of hundreds of thousands of clones in the sample, roughly two thirds are singletons; the top ten hold approximately 2.3%. The sample taken for sequencing was PBMCs. These receptors all stem from a female donor in good health and CMV-seronegative. The CDR3 runs from the conserved cysteine through the conserved F or W. D genes are given only for firm matches. Not every row has a clone size; where given, it reads once, few, many or a size class.

clone_size,j_call,d_call,v_call,cdr3_aa,cdr3_nt
-,TRBJ2-6,-,TRBV5-1,CASSLGGAGGANVLTF,TGCGCCAGCAGCTTGGGGGGCGCCGGCGGGGCCAACGTCCTGACTTTC
-,TRBJ1-1,TRBD1,TRBV10-3,CAAQGGNTEAFF,TGTGCCGCACAGGGGGGGAACACTGAAGCTTTCTTT
-,TRBJ2-3,TRBD2,TRBV27,CASTPGRPTSGRALGTDTQYF,TGTGCCAGCACCCCGGGTCGCCCGACTAGCGGGAGGGCGTTGGGCACAGATACGCAGTATTTT
-,TRBJ2-3,TRBD2,TRBV7-9,CASSPTSGTGDTQYF,TGTGCCAGCAGCCCGACTAGCGGGACTGGAGATACGCAGTATTTT
-,TRBJ2-3,TRBD1,TRBV6-1,CASSALTGGASTDTQYF,TGTGCCAGCAGTGCCCTGACAGGGGGAGCTTCCACAGATACGCAGTATTTT
-,TRBJ2-2,-,TRBV19,CASTSREAAWTGELFF,TGTGCCAGTACCTCCCGGGAAGCGGCTTGGACCGGGGAGCTGTTTTTT
-,TRBJ2-6,-,TRBV5-1,CASSLEQGKTGANVLTF,TGCGCCAGCAGCTTGGAGCAGGGGAAGACTGGGGCCAACGTCCTGACTTTC
-,TRBJ2-7,-,TRBV29-1,CSVSTLSYEQYF,TGCAGCGTTTCGACACTGTCCTACGAGCAGTACTTC
once,TRBJ1-2,TRBD1,TRBV5-1,CASSFSRDRGLGYTF,TGCGCCAGCAGCTTTTCCCGGGACAGGGGGCTCGGCTACACCTTC
-,TRBJ2-3,-,TRBV18,CASSPPQDPTDTQYF,TGTGCCAGCTCACCACCACAGGATCCCACAGATACGCAGTATTTT
once,TRBJ2-7,-,TRBV11-2,CASSLEALDSYEQYF,TGTGCCAGCAGCTTAGAAGCTCTTGATTCCTACGAGCAGTACTTC
-,TRBJ2-7,TRBD1,TRBV27,CASSSPGQGSGEQYF,TGTGCCAGCAGTTCCCCGGGACAGGGGTCGGGGGAGCAGTACTTC
-,TRBJ2-2,TRBD1,TRBV10-3,CAITDRGNTGELFF,TGTGCCATCACCGACAGGGGGAACACCGGGGAGCTGTTTTTT
-,TRBJ2-2,-,TRBV9,CASSVGGLSNTGELFF,TGTGCCAGCAGCGTAGGAGGACTCTCCAACACCGGGGAGCTGTTTTTT